The clone carrying this T cell receptor (beta chain) has a count of ten or more. No antigen is known for it. The data were taken from a study of T cells after yellow fever vaccination. Study results and limitations: Just a small share of clonotypes turned up in the CD4 compartment as well as the CD8 compartment. Reappearing after the booster were most of the clones from primary vaccination (around 95% CD4, about 88% CD8).

Template switching by 5'RACE produced TCR cDNA, adding a universal primer site and UMIs. TCRdb re-analysed the 5' RACE reads in MiXCR, keeping a single row per CDR3 protein. In the table there are 300,000 to 350,000 distinct CDR3 sequences, around 4.5% of which are singletons. The V and J ends lost 0 bases and 6 bases respectively, with 13 bases between them. The CDR3 covers 15 residues. The germline gives CDR1 SGHRS, CDR2 YFSETQ. The clonotype was recovered from a man aged 18-30 years who received the YFV17D yellow fever vaccine. This rearrangement joins TRBV5-1 to TRBJ2-1, with a possible D match to TRBD2 (6 bases). The specimen comprised PBMCs, sampled 15 days after the yellow fever booster vaccination. The CDR3 DNA is TGCGCCAGCAGCTTGGCCCCCGGGGGATCCAATGAGCAGTTCTTC. This gives the protein CASSLAPGGSNEQFF.